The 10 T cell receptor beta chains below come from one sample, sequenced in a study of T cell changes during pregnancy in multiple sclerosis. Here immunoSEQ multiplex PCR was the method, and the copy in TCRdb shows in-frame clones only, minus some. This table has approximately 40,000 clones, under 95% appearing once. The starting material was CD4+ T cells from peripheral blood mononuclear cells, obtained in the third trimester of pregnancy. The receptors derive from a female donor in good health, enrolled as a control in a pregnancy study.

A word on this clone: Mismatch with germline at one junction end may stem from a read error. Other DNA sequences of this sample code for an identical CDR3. The CDR3 loop reads CAISALTDSYEQYF. CDR3 DNA: TGTGCCATTAGTGCGTTGACAGACTCCTACGAGCAGTACTTC. The chain employs TRBV10-3 and TRBJ2-7; tentative D call: TRBD1 (5 bases). This CDR3 spans 14 amino acids. The germline V gene has CDR1 ENHRY and CDR2 SYGVKD.

The CDR3 region has the DNA TGTGCCAGCTTCCCCCTAGCGTTGCAAGAGACCCAGTACTTC. Protein: CASFPLALQETQYF. The chain joins TRBV27 to TRBJ2-5; perhaps TRBD2 as D (6 bases). This CDR3 comprises 14 residues. The germline V gene has CDR1 MNHEY and CDR2 SMNVEV (reference sequence). Trimming removed 8 bases at V and 2 bases at J, with 15 bases between.

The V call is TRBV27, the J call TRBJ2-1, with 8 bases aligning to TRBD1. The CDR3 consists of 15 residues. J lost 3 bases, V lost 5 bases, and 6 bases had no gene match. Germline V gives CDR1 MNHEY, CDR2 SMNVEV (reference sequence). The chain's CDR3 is CASSQGAGVYNEQFF. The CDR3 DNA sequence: TGTGCCAGCAGTCAGGGGGCCGGTGTCTACAATGAGCAGTTCTTC.

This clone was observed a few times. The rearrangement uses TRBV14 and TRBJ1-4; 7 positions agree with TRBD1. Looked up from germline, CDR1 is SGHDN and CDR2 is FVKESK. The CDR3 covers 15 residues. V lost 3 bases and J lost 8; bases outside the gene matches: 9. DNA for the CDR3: TGTGCCAGCAGCCAGTACAGGGGAATAAGGGAAAAACTGTTTTTT. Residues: CASSQYRGIREKLFF. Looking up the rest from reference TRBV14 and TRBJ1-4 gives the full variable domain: EAGVTQFPSHSVIEKGQTVTLRCDPISGHDNLYWYRRVMGKEIKFLLHFVKESKQDESGMPNNRFLAERTGGTYSTLKVQPAELEDSGVYFCASSQYRGIREKLFFGSGTQLSVL.

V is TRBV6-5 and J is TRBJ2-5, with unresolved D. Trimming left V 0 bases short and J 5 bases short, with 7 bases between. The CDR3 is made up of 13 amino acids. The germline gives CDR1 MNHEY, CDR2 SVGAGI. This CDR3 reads CASSYSYRETQYF. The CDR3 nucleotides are TGTGCCAGCAGTTACTCTTATCGGGAGACCCAGTACTTC.

CDR3 DNA: TGTGCCAGCAGTGAAGCGCTTCGGGGAGAGCGGCGCAATCAGCCCCAGCATTTT. Translated: CASSEALRGERRNQPQHF. The chain has TRBV6-1 and TRBJ1-5; D gene unclear. The CDR3 spans 18 residues. CDR1 is MNHNS and CDR2 is SASEGT in the germline V gene. V lost 0 bases and J lost 2, with 17 bases in between.

Here the CDR3 DNA reads TGTGCCAGCTCACCGAACCGGGATTCTTATGGCTACACCTTC. Its translation is CASSPNRDSYGYTF. The chain is built from TRBV18 and TRBJ1-2; D remains ambiguous. The V and J ends lost 3 bases and 5 bases respectively, with 13 bases between them. CDR3 length equals 14 residues. The germline V gene has CDR1 KGHSH and CDR2 LQKENI.

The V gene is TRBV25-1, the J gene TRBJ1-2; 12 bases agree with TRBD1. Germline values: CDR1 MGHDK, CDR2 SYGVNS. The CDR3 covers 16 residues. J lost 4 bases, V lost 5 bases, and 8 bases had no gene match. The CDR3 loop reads CASSTAGTGGSYGYTF. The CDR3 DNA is TGTGCCAGCAGTACAGCCGGGACAGGGGGCTCCTATGGCTACACCTTC.

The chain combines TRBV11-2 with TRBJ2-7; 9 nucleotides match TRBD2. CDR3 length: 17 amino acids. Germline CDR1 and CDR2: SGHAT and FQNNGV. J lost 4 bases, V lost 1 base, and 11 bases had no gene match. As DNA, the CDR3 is TGTGCCAGCAGCTTAGCATTCGTCGCGGGAGGGCAGTACGAGCAGTACTTC. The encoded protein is CASSLAFVAGGQYEQYF.

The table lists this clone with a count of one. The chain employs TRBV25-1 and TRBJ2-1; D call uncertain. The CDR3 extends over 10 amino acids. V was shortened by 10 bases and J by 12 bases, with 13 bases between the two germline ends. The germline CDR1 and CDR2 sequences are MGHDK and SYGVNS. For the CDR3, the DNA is TGTGCCACCGCGAGTTTGCGGCAGTTCTTC. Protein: CATASLRQFF. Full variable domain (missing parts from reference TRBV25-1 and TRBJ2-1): EADIYQTPRYLVIGTGKKITLECSQTMGHDKMYWYQQDPGMELHLIHYSYGVNSTEKGDLSSESTVSRIRTEHFPLTLESARPSHTSQYLCATASLRQFFGPGTRLTVL.